This T cell receptor (beta chain) is drawn from a study of blood T cell repertoires in COVID-19. The protocol was immunoSEQ multiplex PCR, while the TCRdb copy is restricted to in-frame clones and leaves out a portion. This sample has some 210,000 clones, with roughly 86% found just once. The CDR3 runs 12 residues. Trimming removed 10 bases from V and 7 bases from J, with 13 bases in between. The chain couples TRBV12-3 or TRBV12-4 to TRBJ2-2; D remains unclear. The sequenced sample was PBMCs or T cells enriched from blood (not recorded which). This TCR derives from a man younger than 35 with acute COVID-19. CDR3 region: CATRLEDGELFF. CDR3 nucleotide sequence: TGTGCCACCAGACTCGAAGACGGGGAGCTGTTTTTT.